These 28 T cell receptor beta chains were sequenced from one sample in a study of cytomegalovirus exposure and HLA in healthy donors. Amplification used 60 Vbeta primers and 13 Jbeta primers. The data were produced by immunoSEQ multiplex PCR, yet TCRdb's version contains in-frame clones alone and is incomplete. The sample has some 110,000 clones, about four fifths seen once. The specimen sequenced was PBMCs. Every receptor here comes from a woman aged 18 to 35 in good health and CMV-seronegative.

Concerning this clone itself: The missing conserved phenylalanine or tryptophan at the end of this CDR3 makes a read error likely. The V and J genes are TRBV28 and TRBJ1-1, with D possibly matching TRBD1 (6 bases). Germline values: CDR1 MDHEN, CDR2 SYDVKM. V was shortened by 6 bases and J by 0 bases, with 11 bases between the two germline ends. CDR3 length: 14 amino acids. This CDR3 is CASRYRDVNTEAFV. Here the CDR3 DNA reads TGTGCCAGCAGGTACAGGGACGTGAACACTGAAGCTTTCGTT.

The rearrangement joins TRBV5-1 to TRBJ1-1; 8 bases align to TRBD1. CDR3 size: 17 residues. The V gene end was trimmed by 0 bases and the J gene end by 0 bases; junction bases not matched to a gene: 7. CDR1 and CDR2 from the germline V gene are SGHRS and YFSETQ. DNA for the CDR3: TGCGCCAGCAGCTTGGTCGGACAGGGTGAGATGAACACTGAAGCTTTCTTT. Its protein product is CASSLVGQGEMNTEAFF.

This clone was seen once. V usage is TRBV7-2 and J usage is TRBJ1-5; D perhaps matches TRBD1 (5 bases). The CDR3 is made up of 13 amino acids. CDR1 is SGHTA, CDR2 FQGNSA, per germline. V was cut by 3 bases and J by 7 bases, with 10 bases left in between. The CDR3 DNA is TGTGCCAGCAGCTTTCGGGGGTGGCAGCCCCAGCATTTT. Its translation: CASSFRGWQPQHF.

The rearrangement links TRBV6-5 to TRBJ1-5, with a weak D call TRBD1 (5 bases). This CDR3 spans 15 amino acids. Trimming removed 0 bases from V and 1 base from J, with 7 bases in between. Germline assignment: CDR1 MNHEY and CDR2 SVGAGI. CDR3 DNA: TGTGCCAGCAGTTACTCAGGGGCGAGCAATCAGCCCCAGCATTTT. Residues: CASSYSGASNQPQHF.

This chain connects TRBV9 to TRBJ2-1; 10 bases map to TRBD2. The CDR3 is 16 residues long. V dropped 3 bases and J dropped 3; count of bases not matched to a gene: 6. Germline CDR1 and CDR2: SGDLS and YYNGEE. The CDR3 reads CASSEIRTSGYNEQFF. DNA of the CDR3: TGTGCCAGCAGCGAAATTCGGACTAGCGGCTACAATGAGCAGTTCTTC.

The rearrangement joins TRBV5-5 to TRBJ1-5; D is undetermined. In germline, CDR1 is SGHKS, CDR2 YYEKEE (reference sequence). Trimming cost V 0 bases and J 2 bases, with 15 bases left between them. The CDR3 runs to 17 residues. The CDR3 DNA reads TGTGCCAGCAGCTTGGGTTGGCGGGGAAGGGGCAATCAGCCCCAGCATTTT. Protein product: CASSLGWRGRGNQPQHF.

The V and J genes are TRBV6-1 and TRBJ2-7; possibly TRBD2 for D (6 bases). V was cut by 6 bases and J by 2 bases, with 14 bases left in between. CDR3 size: 14 residues. Germline V CDR1 and CDR2: MNHNS, SASEGT. The CDR3 here is CASRASGGAYEQYF. CDR3 nucleotide sequence: TGTGCCAGCAGGGCGTCCGGGGGTGCCTACGAGCAGTACTTC.

V usage is TRBV2 and J usage is TRBJ1-1; perhaps TRBD1 as D (6 bases). Trimming took off 0 bases at V and 6 bases at J, with 11 bases between the two ends. Germline CDR1 and CDR2: SNHLY and FYNNEI. The CDR3 extends over 14 amino acids. This chain's CDR3 is CASSEAQGWSEAFF. In DNA form, the CDR3 reads TGTGCCAGCAGTGAAGCTCAGGGGTGGTCTGAAGCTTTCTTT.

The chain couples TRBV5-1 to TRBJ2-3; 7 positions agree with TRBD2. The trim removed 2 bases at V and 1 base at J, leaving 7 bases unmatched. Germline loops: CDR1 SGHRS, CDR2 YFSETQ. CDR3 length: 16 amino acids. The CDR3 DNA sequence: TGCGCCAGCAGCTTAGGGCCCCGGGGGGGCACAGATACGCAGTATTTT. Translating it yields CASSLGPRGGTDTQYF.

This clone was found a few times. V is TRBV2 and J is TRBJ1-1; TRBD1 might be the D (5 bases). V shed 3 bases and J shed 5 bases, with 13 bases lying between them. Per germline, CDR1 SNHLY and CDR2 FYNNEI. This CDR3 has 14 residues. CDR3 loop: CASSDMGGNTEAFF. CDR3 sequence (DNA): TGTGCCAGCAGTGACATGGGGGGGAATACTGAAGCTTTCTTT.

V usage is TRBV4-1 and J usage is TRBJ2-5; the D gene is possibly TRBD2 (7 bases). Between the trimmed V and J ends, which lost 1 base and 3 bases, there was a span of 18 bases. The CDR3 is 17 residues long. Germline V CDR1 and CDR2: MGHRA, YSYEKL. The CDR3 loop is CASSQGAGGGLKETQYF. The DNA for the CDR3 is TGCGCCAGCAGCCAAGGGGCTGGCGGGGGCCTCAAAGAGACCCAGTACTTC.

The chain recombines TRBV6-1 with TRBJ1-2; tentatively, D is TRBD1 (6 bases). Germline lookup yields CDR1 MNHNS and CDR2 SASEGT. The CDR3 runs to 13 residues. Trimming pared 11 bases from V and 3 bases from J, leaving 16 bases between. CDR3 sequence reads: CAAWNRVDYGYTF. DNA for the CDR3: TGTGCCGCCTGGAACAGGGTTGACTATGGCTACACCTTC.

The V gene is TRBV2, the J gene TRBJ2-3; TRBD2 might be the D (5 bases). The CDR3 consists of 13 residues. Germline CDR1 SNHLY, CDR2 FYNNEI. V was pared by 9 bases and J by 1 base, with 11 bases between. This CDR3 reads CARTNGGTDTQYF. The CDR3 bases are TGTGCCAGAACGAACGGGGGCACAGATACGCAGTATTTT.

This clone came up once. The chain couples TRBV28 to TRBJ2-2; the match to TRBD2 covers 13 bases. V was pared by 2 bases and J by 1 base, with 4 bases of the junction left unmatched. This CDR3 is 18 amino acids long. Germline values: CDR1 MDHEN, CDR2 SYDVKM. CDR3 sequence (DNA): TGTGCCAGCAGTTTAATGGGACTAGCGGGATGGAACACCGGGGAGCTGTTTTTT. Protein: CASSLMGLAGWNTGELFF.

This clone was observed a few times. The V and J genes are TRBV19 and TRBJ1-6, with D possibly being TRBD1 (6 bases). Germline V gene data show CDR1 as LNHDA and CDR2 as SQIVND (reference sequence). CDR3 length equals 13 residues. V was trimmed by 9 bases and J by 4 bases, leaving 10 bases between them. DNA for the CDR3: TGTGCCAGCTCCGGACAGTATAATTCACCCCTCCACTTT. Its protein product is CASSGQYNSPLHF.

The V call is TRBV6-5, the J call TRBJ2-3; 11 bases are a match to TRBD2. This CDR3 is built from 16 residues. From germline, CDR1 is MNHEY and CDR2 SVGAGI. V shed 2 bases and J 1 base; nucleotides not matched to a gene: 2. The CDR3: CASSYAGLAGTDTQYF. Here the CDR3 DNA reads TGTGCCAGCAGTTACGCGGGACTAGCGGGCACAGATACGCAGTATTTT.

This rearrangement joins TRBV6-5 to TRBJ2-3; 11 bases fit TRBD2. CDR3 length: 16 residues. V was clipped by 2 bases and J by 5 bases; unmatched bases: 6. Germline values: CDR1 MNHEY, CDR2 SVGAGI. DNA of the CDR3: TGTGCCAGCAGTTACCGGCCTAGCGGGGGGAGAGATACGCAGTATTTT. It encodes CASSYRPSGGRDTQYF.

This sequence joins TRBV4-1 and TRBJ1-4; 11 bases are shared with TRBD1. The germline gives CDR1 MGHRA, CDR2 YSYEKL. Trimming cost V 4 bases and J 6 bases; bases outside gene matches: 4. This CDR3 is 15 amino acids long. This CDR3 reads CASSRGQGADEKLFF. The CDR3, as DNA: TGCGCCAGCAGCCGCGGACAGGGGGCCGATGAAAAACTGTTTTTT.

The chain is built from TRBV19 and TRBJ2-3; 7 bases align to TRBD1. CDR3 length: 19 amino acids. Germline-derived CDR1 and CDR2 are LNHDA and SQIVND (reference sequence). Trimming at V came to 5 bases and at J to 6 bases, leaving 23 bases not matched to a gene. The CDR3 here is CASSHTAPPTGLNTDTQYF. CDR3 bases: TGTGCCAGTAGTCATACAGCCCCGCCGACAGGGCTAAACACGGATACGCAGTATTTT.

The count of this clone is one. V is TRBV19 and J is TRBJ2-1; no clear D gene. The CDR3 has 14 residues. Germline CDR1 LNHDA, CDR2 SQIVND (reference sequence). The germline V and J ends were trimmed by 5 bases and 14 bases, with 22 bases remaining between them. DNA for the CDR3: TGTGCCAGTAGTCTACCGGTCTCGAGTCCCTCGAAGTTCTTC. Its translation: CASSLPVSSPSKFF. Based on the CDR3 plus reference TRBV19 and TRBJ2-1, the full variable domain is DGGITQSPKYLFRKEGQNVTLSCEQNLNHDAMYWYRQDPGQGLRLIYYSQIVNDFQKGDIAEGYSVSREKKESFPLTVTSAQKNPTAFYLCASSLPVSSPSKFFGPGTRLTVL.

This chain uses TRBV6-5 with TRBJ1-1; TRBD1 matches at 8 bases. The CDR3 totals 16 residues. V shed 4 bases, J shed 4 bases, and the junction held 11 bases outside the gene matches. Germline-derived CDR1 and CDR2 are MNHEY and SVGAGI. The CDR3 is CASSSPGQAPRTEAFF. CDR3 nucleotide sequence: TGTGCCAGCAGTTCCCCGGGACAGGCCCCTCGCACTGAAGCTTTCTTT.

This clone appeared a single time. The chain is built from TRBV19 and TRBJ1-5; 10 positions agree with TRBD1. The trim removed 8 bases at V and 6 bases at J, leaving 4 bases unmatched. This CDR3 contains 13 residues. The germline V gene encodes CDR1 LNHDA and CDR2 SQIVND (reference sequence). The chain's CDR3 is CASGQGVGQPQHF. CDR3 DNA sequence: TGTGCCAGTGGACAGGGGGTGGGTCAGCCCCAGCATTTT.

The chain has TRBV7-6 and TRBJ2-1; 13 nucleotides agree with TRBD2. Unmatched junction bases numbered 6, after V lost 1 base and J lost 0 bases. The CDR3 runs to 19 residues. Germline V gives CDR1 SGHVS, CDR2 FNYEAQ. This CDR3 is CASSLGGLAGRSSYNEQFF. The CDR3 nucleotides read TGTGCCAGCAGCTTAGGGGGACTAGCGGGGCGCTCCTCCTACAATGAGCAGTTCTTC.

This sequence joins TRBV6-4 and TRBJ2-3, with a possible D match to TRBD2 (6 bases). The germline V gene encodes CDR1 MRHNA and CDR2 SNTAGT. Trimming removed 2 bases from V and 3 bases from J, with 12 bases in between. This CDR3 comprises 15 residues. The CDR3: CASSDTILATDTQYF. The CDR3 DNA reads TGTGCCAGCAGTGACACTATACTAGCAACAGATACGCAGTATTTT.

The chain recombines TRBV9 with TRBJ1-1; TRBD1 matches at 7 bases. Germline V gene sequence: CDR1 SGDLS, CDR2 YYNGEE. CDR3 length equals 14 residues. V shed 2 bases, J shed 7 bases, and the junction held 8 bases outside the gene matches. Here the CDR3 reads CASSVGVTGNEAFF. The CDR3 DNA follows: TGTGCCAGCAGCGTTGGTGTGACAGGGAATGAAGCTTTCTTT. Full variable domain (remainder filled in from reference TRBV9 and TRBJ1-1): DSGVTQTPKHLITATGQRVTLRCSPRSGDLSVYWYQQSLDQGLQFLIQYYNGEERAKGNILERFSAQQFPDLHSELNLSSLELGDSALYFCASSVGVTGNEAFFGQGTRLTVV.

The gene calls are TRBV5-6 and TRBJ1-1, with a weak D call TRBD1 (6 bases). CDR3 length: 15 residues. Germline loops: CDR1 SGHDT, CDR2 YYEEEE. V was shortened by 3 bases and J by 4 bases, with 16 bases between the two germline ends. CDR3 protein: CASSWGYRDRTEAFF. The CDR3 DNA follows: TGTGCCAGCAGCTGGGGGTACAGGGACCGCACTGAAGCTTTCTTT. Supplemented by reference TRBV5-6 and TRBJ1-1, the full variable domain reads DAGVTQSPTHLIKTRGQQVTLRCSPKSGHDTVSWYQQALGQGPQFIFQYYEEEERQRGNFPDRFSGHQFPNYSSELNVNALLLGDSALYLCASSWGYRDRTEAFFGQGTRLTVV.

This chain links TRBV15 with TRBJ1-3, with a possible D match to TRBD1 (6 bases). Germline values: CDR1 LNHNV, CDR2 YYDKDF (reference sequence). This CDR3 contains 15 residues. Between the trimmed V and J ends, which lost 5 bases and 0 bases, there was a span of 11 bases. The CDR3 loop reads CATSAEGGSGNTIYF. The CDR3, as DNA: TGTGCCACCAGCGCCGAAGGGGGCTCTGGAAACACCATATATTTT.

This chain links TRBV5-1 with TRBJ1-2; D may be TRBD1 (5 bases). Trimming cost V 3 bases and J 6 bases, with 18 bases left between them. Per the germline V gene, CDR1 is SGHRS and CDR2 is YFSETQ. This CDR3 spans 15 amino acids. The CDR3 is CASSSVDTLDHGYTF. CDR3 DNA: TGCGCCAGCAGCTCGGTGGACACGCTAGACCATGGCTACACCTTC.